This T cell receptor beta chain was captured in a study of T cells in Graves' hyperthyroidism and ophthalmopathy. The CDR3 runs 14 residues. Germline V gene sequence: CDR1 LGHDT, CDR2 YNNKEL (reference sequence). Trimming removed 4 bases at V and 9 bases at J, with 18 bases between. Study results and limitations: In validation, the model predicted ophthalmopathy. These predictions came a median about 6.5 months before onset.

This clonotype was seen ten or more times. Its antigen is unidentified. TCR beta CDR3 region amplification was performed from RNA transcripts. HTBI primers were employed in a first-round RT-PCR of the TCR CDR3. Each CDR3 protein gets one entry after TCRdb re-called the multiplex PCR reads with MiXCR. The table shows 150,000 or so distinct CDR3 sequences, with around 20% occurring only once. The chain employs TRBV3-1 and TRBJ1-2, with D possibly TRBD1 on 6 matching bases. The sequence came from a woman aged 50 to 60 with Graves' hyperthyroidism that later progressed to Graves' ophthalmopathy. Sample: blood. The CDR3 region is CASSPSGTRGRYTF. CDR3 DNA: TGTGCCAGCAGCCCCTCGGGAACTCGGGGGCGCTACACCTTC.